These 18 T cell receptor beta chains were sequenced from one sample in a study of T cells in Graves' hyperthyroidism and ophthalmopathy. The TCR beta CDR3 regions underwent amplification using RNA transcripts as the source. The HTBI primer set served for first-round RT-PCR of the TCR CDR3. MiXCR was run by TCRdb on the multiplex PCR reads, yielding one entry per CDR3 protein. This table has under 450,000 distinct CDR3 sequences, roughly 13% appearing once. Sequencing used blood. These TCRs come from a man younger than 40 with Graves' hyperthyroidism that later progressed to Graves' ophthalmopathy.

This clonotype was recorded many times. This rearrangement joins TRBV7-9 to TRBJ2-7; D tentatively reads TRBD1 or TRBD2 (5 bases each). The CDR3 is 15 amino acids. Germline CDR1 SEHNR, CDR2 FQNEAQ (reference sequence). Trimming shortened V by 5 bases and J by 0 bases, and 14 bases separated the two germline ends. CDR3 DNA sequence: TGTGCCAGCAGCATCTGGCAGGGAGCCTCCTACGAGCAGTACTTC. This gives the protein CASSIWQGASYEQYF.

This clonotype came up a few times. V and J are TRBV3-1 and TRBJ2-3; the D gene is possibly TRBD2 (6 bases). The CDR3 consists of 15 residues. Germline V gives CDR1 LGHDT, CDR2 YNNKEL (reference sequence). V lost 3 bases and J lost 8, with 18 bases in between. The CDR3 reads CASSQRDWAAATQYF. The CDR3 bases are TGTGCCAGCAGCCAGAGGGACTGGGCTGCCGCTACGCAGTATTTT.

In its sample, this clonotype was seen many times. V is TRBV9 and J is TRBJ2-5; 9 bases line up with TRBD1. Germline CDR1 is SGDLS and CDR2 is YYNGEE. The V segment lost 0 bases and the J segment 1 base; nucleotides outside the gene matches: 4. The CDR3 runs to 16 residues. Written as DNA, the CDR3 is TGTGCCAGCAGCGTAGGGGGGACAGGGACCCAAGAGACCCAGTACTTC. This encodes CASSVGGTGTQETQYF.

This clonotype has ten or more counts. The chain combines TRBV11-3 with TRBJ2-2; perhaps TRBD2 as D (6 bases). V lost 5 bases and J 1 base, leaving 8 bases between the germline ends. There are 14 residues in the CDR3. Germline CDR1 and CDR2: SGHNT and YENEEA. The CDR3 coding sequence is TGTGCCAGCAGCCCAGCGGGGAACACCGGGGAGCTGTTTTTT. Translating it yields CASSPAGNTGELFF.

This clonotype has a handful of counts. This chain links TRBV6-1 with TRBJ1-5; a weak D match, TRBD1 (5 bases). CDR3 size: 15 residues. Per germline, CDR1 MNHNS and CDR2 SASEGT. With 6 bases removed from V and 1 base from J, the gap between germline ends came to 13 bases. Here the CDR3 DNA reads TGTGCCAGCAGGAGGGGAAGTAGGAGCAATCAGCCCCAGCATTTT. Protein sequence: CASRRGSRSNQPQHF.

The chain recombines TRBV12-5 with TRBJ1-2, with no clear D. Germline-derived CDR1 and CDR2 are LGHNT and FRNRAP. V was trimmed by 3 bases and J by 5 bases, leaving 13 bases between them. This CDR3 has 14 residues. The CDR3: CASGFGGRQYGYTF. CDR3 in DNA: TGTGCTAGTGGTTTCGGCGGACGTCAGTATGGCTACACCTTC.

This clonotype was found many times. This chain links TRBV5-1 with TRBJ2-2; 7 bases fit TRBD1. The CDR3 loop spans 15 amino acids. From germline, CDR1 is SGHRS and CDR2 YFSETQ. The V gene end was trimmed by 2 bases and the J gene end by 2 bases; junction bases not matched to a gene: 3. The CDR3 DNA reads TGCGCCAGCAGCTTAAGACAGGGAAACACCGGGGAGCTGTTTTTT. Translating gives CASSLRQGNTGELFF.

This sequence joins TRBV7-9 and TRBJ1-6; D is unresolved. The CDR3 covers 16 residues. Trimming shortened V by 5 bases and J by 0 bases, and 11 bases separated the two germline ends. Per the germline V gene, CDR1 is SEHNR and CDR2 is FQNEAQ (reference sequence). The CDR3 region has the DNA TGTGCCAGCAGCCCGGCGCGGAGCTCCTATAATTCACCCCTCCACTTT. This codes for CASSPARSSYNSPLHF. The variable domain in full, with the rest retrieved from reference TRBV7-9 and TRBJ1-6, is DTGVSQNPRHKITKRGQNVTFRCDPISEHNRLYWYRQTLGQGPEFLTYFQNEAQLEKSRLLSDRFSAERPKGSFSTLEIQRTEQGDSAMYLCASSPARSSYNSPLHFGNGTRLTVT.

The sample holds many counts of this clonotype. The CDR3 loop is CASSLTDSPNQPQHF. The CDR3, as DNA: TGTGCCAGCAGTTTGACGGACAGTCCGAATCAGCCCCAGCATTTT. This sequence joins TRBV28 and TRBJ1-5; D might be TRBD1 (6 bases). The germline V gene has CDR1 MDHEN and CDR2 SYDVKM. The CDR3 runs 15 residues. V dropped 3 bases and J dropped 4 bases, with 13 bases sitting between them.

This clonotype was detected ten times or more. The chain is built from TRBV6-1 and TRBJ1-1; D not certain. The V gene lost 8 bases and the J gene lost 1 base, with 14 bases spanning the gap. The CDR3 consists of 14 residues. Germline V CDR1 and CDR2: MNHNS, SASEGT. The CDR3 DNA reads as TGTGCCAGCGCCCAAAGCCCCAGGAACACTGAAGCTTTCTTT. As protein: CASAQSPRNTEAFF.

At least ten counts were recorded for this clonotype. The chain links TRBV2 to TRBJ2-5, with TRBD1 matching 11 bases. Germline V gene lookup returns CDR1 SNHLY and CDR2 FYNNEI. The CDR3 is 15 residues long. The ends lost 7 bases at V and 2 bases at J; junction bases unmatched: 6. CDR3 residues: CASNTGTGGQETQYF. CDR3 bases: TGTGCCAGCAATACTGGGACAGGGGGGCAAGAGACCCAGTACTTC.

V is TRBV4-2 and J is TRBJ2-3; no definite D call. Germline assignment: CDR1 LGHNA and CDR2 YNFKEQ. The CDR3 has 15 residues. Trimming cost V 4 bases and J 0 bases, with 11 bases left between them. The CDR3 sequence: CASSPENLSTDTQYF. DNA of the CDR3: TGTGCCAGCAGCCCCGAGAACCTAAGCACAGATACGCAGTATTTT.

V is TRBV9 and J is TRBJ2-5; 9 bases align to TRBD2. CDR3 size: 15 residues. J was trimmed by 3 bases and V by 0 bases; bases with no gene match: 3. Germline V CDR1 and CDR2: SGDLS, YYNGEE. CDR3 amino acids: CASSVEASGEETQYF. CDR3 sequence (DNA): TGTGCCAGCAGCGTAGAGGCTAGCGGGGAAGAGACCCAGTACTTC.

This clonotype has only a few counts. The V and J genes are TRBV12-3 or TRBV12-4 and TRBJ1-2; D ambiguous. There are 11 residues in the CDR3. V shed 6 bases and J shed 5 bases, with 7 bases lying between them. The CDR3 DNA is TGTGCCAGCAGCGCCCGTTATGGCTACACCTTC. Translation gives CASSARYGYTF.

Concerning this clonotype: A read error is possible here, since a much larger clone lies one base away. The chain carries TRBV3-1 and TRBJ2-2; 10 bases are a match to TRBD2. The CDR3 consists of 15 residues. CDR1 is LGHDT and CDR2 is YNNKEL in the germline V gene (reference sequence). CDR3 nucleotide sequence: TGTGCCATCAGCTCAAGCGGGGGGGCCACCGGGGAGCTGTTTTTT. Protein sequence: CAISSSGGATGELFF.

CDR3 nucleotide sequence: TGCGCCAGCAGCCAAGCATGGGGGGGGATCTCCTACGAGCAGTACTTC. This gives the protein CASSQAWGGISYEQYF. The chain combines TRBV4-1 with TRBJ2-7, with 7 bases aligning to TRBD2. V was clipped by 1 base and J by 0 bases; unmatched bases: 6. Germline V gives CDR1 MGHRA, CDR2 YSYEKL. This CDR3 region has 16 residues.

The chain couples TRBV6-1 to TRBJ1-1; possibly TRBD1 for D (6 bases). Germline CDR1 and CDR2: MNHNS and SASEGT. The CDR3 extends over 12 amino acids. V dropped 11 bases and J dropped 7 bases, with 17 bases sitting between them. The CDR3: CAGRNRDGEAFF. Written as DNA, the CDR3 is TGTGCCGGACGAAACAGGGACGGTGAAGCTTTCTTT.

This clonotype was recorded many times. A read error may produce the germline difference seen at one junction end. The CDR3 DNA sequence: TGTGCTAGTGGTTCCTCCCAGGGGAACGCTGAAGCTTTCTTT. Residues: CASGSSQGNAEAFF. The genes are TRBV12-5 and TRBJ1-1; perhaps TRBD1 as D (6 bases). Germline CDR1 LGHNT, CDR2 FRNRAP. The CDR3 is made up of 14 amino acids. The whole variable domain, filled in from reference TRBV12-5 and TRBJ1-1, reads DARVTQTPRHKVTEMGQEVTMRCQPILGHNTVFWYRQTMMQGLELLAYFRNRAPLDDSGMPKDRFSAEMPDATLATLKIQPSEPRDSAVYFCASGSSQGNAEAFFGQGTRLTVV.